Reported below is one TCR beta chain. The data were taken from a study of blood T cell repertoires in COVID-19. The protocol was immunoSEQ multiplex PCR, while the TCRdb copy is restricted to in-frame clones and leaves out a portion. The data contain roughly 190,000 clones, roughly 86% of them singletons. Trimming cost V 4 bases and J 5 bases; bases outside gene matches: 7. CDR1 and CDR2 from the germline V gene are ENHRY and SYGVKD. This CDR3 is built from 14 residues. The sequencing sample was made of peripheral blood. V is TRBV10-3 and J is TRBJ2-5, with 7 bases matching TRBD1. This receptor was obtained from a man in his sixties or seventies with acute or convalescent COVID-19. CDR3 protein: CAISATGAVETQYF. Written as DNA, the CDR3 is TGTGCCATCAGTGCCACAGGGGCGGTGGAGACCCAGTACTTC.